The 31 T cell receptor beta chains listed next were all sequenced from one sample in a study of blood T cells in healthy people across ages. Using a J-beta primer mix together with a sample-barcoded 5' primer, a second PCR was run for about 6 to 12 cycles. TCRdb re-derived calls from the 5' RACE reads in MiXCR, one entry per CDR3 protein. Of some 1,500,000 distinct CDR3 sequences in the sample, about 45% were seen once. Sample: blood. Receptor source: a young woman in good health.

The chain recombines TRBV20-1 with TRBJ1-4; no firm D call. The CDR3 has 14 amino acids. Looked up from germline, CDR1 is DFQATT and CDR2 is SNEGSKA (reference sequence). V dropped 2 bases and J dropped 5 bases, with 12 bases sitting between them. CDR3 DNA: TGCAGTGCTAGACCGGCAGTTGGGAATGAAAAACTGTTTTTT. Amino acid sequence: CSARPAVGNEKLFF.

The V gene is TRBV13, the J gene TRBJ1-2, with 9 bases that match TRBD1. This CDR3 is 15 amino acids long. Germline CDR1 reads PRHDT; CDR2 reads FYEKMQ (reference sequence). V shed 2 bases and J 7 bases; nucleotides not matched to a gene: 8. CDR3 DNA: TGTGCCAGCAGCTTATTAGGGACAGGGCTTTGTGGCTACACCTTC. Its protein is CASSLLGTGLCGYTF. The whole variable domain, remainder taken from reference TRBV13 and TRBJ1-2, is AAGVIQSPRHLIKEKRETATLKCYPIPRHDTVYWYQQGPGQDPQFLISFYEKMQSDKGSIPDRFSAQQFSDYHSELNMSSLELGDSALYFCASSLLGTGLCGYTFGSGTRLTVV.

The gene calls are TRBV4-3 and TRBJ1-2, with D perhaps matching TRBD1 (5 bases). Germline CDR1 and CDR2: LGHNA and YSLEER. V gave up 0 bases and J gave up 6 bases, with 14 bases separating them. The CDR3 covers 15 residues. This CDR3 reads CASSQDRADNNGYTF. DNA of the CDR3: TGCGCCAGCAGCCAAGATAGGGCGGACAACAATGGCTACACCTTC.

CDR3 sequence reads: CASSLSSQGEQYF. The CDR3 region has the DNA TGTGCCAGCAGTTTATCCTCGCAGGGCGAGCAGTACTTC. The V and J genes are TRBV12-3 or TRBV12-4 and TRBJ2-7, with D perhaps TRBD1 (5 bases). V was pared by 2 bases and J by 6 bases, with 11 bases between. This CDR3 is 13 amino acids long.

CDR3 amino acids: CASSQRLAGNDEQFF. The CDR3 region has the DNA TGCGCCAGCAGCCAACGGCTAGCCGGGAACGATGAGCAGTTCTTC. The rearrangement joins TRBV4-1 to TRBJ2-1; possible D gene TRBD2, 5 bases. The ends were cut back, 2 bases at V and 8 bases at J, with 16 bases in the middle. Germline loops: CDR1 MGHRA, CDR2 YSYEKL. The CDR3 runs to 15 residues.

The rearrangement links TRBV6-1 to TRBJ2-3; D unresolved. Trimming took 2 bases from V and 7 from J, leaving 13 bases between them. The germline CDR1 and CDR2 sequences are MNHNS and SASEGT. This CDR3 region has 14 residues. Written as DNA, the CDR3 is TGTGCCAGCAGTGAAATCGGCAGGCCCCATACGCAGTATTTT. Translation: CASSEIGRPHTQYF.

The V and J genes are TRBV7-2 and TRBJ2-5; 13 positions agree with TRBD2. The tail of the sequence fits TRBJ2-7 better, so the J call may be wrong. CDR1 SGHTA and CDR2 FQGNSA come from the germline V gene. The CDR3 spans 16 residues. CDR3 loop: CASSWTGTSGNYEQYF. CDR3 DNA: TGTGCCAGCAGCTGGACGGGGACTAGCGGGAACTACGAGCAGTACTTC.

The genes are TRBV7-9 and TRBJ2-5, with D hard to call. Near its end, the DNA agrees better with TRBJ2-7, so the J call may be wrong. The CDR3 length is 14 residues. Looked up from germline, CDR1 is SEHNR and CDR2 is FQNEAQ (reference sequence). The CDR3 is CATRAGLYSDEQYF. For the CDR3, the DNA is TGTGCCACTAGGGCCGGGTTGTACAGCGACGAGCAGTACTTC.

This clonotype has just a few counts. The CDR3 reads CASTLVAGVENEQFF. The CDR3, as DNA: TGTGCCAGCACCCTGGTAGCGGGAGTGGAAAATGAGCAGTTCTTC. The chain carries TRBV27 and TRBJ2-1, with 9 bases lining up with TRBD2. The V and J ends lost 7 bases and 7 bases, in that order; junction bases with no gene match: 11. The germline V gene has CDR1 MNHEY and CDR2 SMNVEV (reference sequence). The CDR3 sequence is 15 residues long.

This clonotype showed up just a few times. The genes are TRBV11-2 and TRBJ1-4, with 7 bases identical to TRBD1. Trimming removed 1 base from V and 5 bases from J; junction bases left unmatched: 4. Germline loops: CDR1 SGHAT, CDR2 FQNNGV. The CDR3 is made up of 15 amino acids. CDR3 region: CASSLGDRENEKLFF. The CDR3 DNA follows: TGTGCCAGCAGCTTAGGTGACAGGGAGAATGAAAAACTGTTTTTT.

CDR3 protein: CASSPDRSYNEQFF. The CDR3 nucleotides read TGTGCCAGCTCACCAGACAGATCCTACAATGAGCAGTTCTTC. The rearrangement joins TRBV18 to TRBJ2-1, with D perhaps TRBD1 (5 bases). V was clipped by 2 bases and J by 1 base, with 6 bases between them. CDR1 is KGHSH and CDR2 is LQKENI in the germline V gene. The CDR3 covers 14 residues.

This clonotype came up a few times. The chain carries TRBV5-5 and TRBJ2-2; D gene unclear. The V and J ends lost 6 bases and 7 bases respectively, with 13 bases between them. CDR1 is SGHKS, CDR2 YYEKEE, per germline (reference sequence). This CDR3 is built from 13 residues. The chain's CDR3 is CASNPWSLGELFF. Written as DNA, the CDR3 is TGTGCCAGCAACCCCTGGAGTCTCGGGGAGCTGTTTTTT.

The chain recombines TRBV7-2 with TRBJ2-7, with D possibly being TRBD1 (6 bases). The better agreement between TRBJ2-5 and the DNA end casts doubt on the J call. The length of the CDR3 is 16 residues. Germline-derived CDR1 and CDR2 are SGHTA and FQGNSA. For the CDR3, the DNA is TGTGCCAGCAGCTTAAGCAGACAGGCCTACCAAGAGACCCAGTACTTC. This encodes CASSLSRQAYQETQYF.

This chain uses TRBV19 with TRBJ1-4; no firm D call. CDR1 LNHDA and CDR2 SQIVND come from the germline V gene (reference sequence). This CDR3 has 11 residues. The germline V and J ends were trimmed by 6 bases and 6 bases, with 5 bases remaining between them. CDR3 protein: CASSEDEKLFF. The DNA of the CDR3 is TGTGCCAGTAGCGAAGATGAAAAACTGTTTTTT.

This clonotype was found a few times. The chain recombines TRBV7-9 with TRBJ2-5; D unclear. Germline lookup yields CDR1 SEHNR and CDR2 FQNEAQ (reference sequence). The CDR3 spans 15 residues. V shed 1 base and J shed 0 bases, with 9 bases lying between them. The CDR3 sequence: CASSLGGENQETQYF. The CDR3 region has the DNA TGTGCCAGCAGCTTAGGAGGCGAAAACCAAGAGACCCAGTACTTC.

This clonotype was detected once. The chain joins TRBV5-1 to TRBJ2-7; D perhaps matches TRBD2 (6 bases). CDR1 SGHRS and CDR2 YFSETQ come from the germline V gene. This CDR3 spans 14 amino acids. The V gene lost 2 bases and the J gene lost 6 bases, with 15 bases spanning the gap. The CDR3 bases are TGCGCCAGCAGCTTCGAACGGGGGTCCCTCGAGCAGTACTTC. Protein sequence: CASSFERGSLEQYF.

This clonotype has a single count. An end of the junction does not agree with germline; a read error may underlie this. This chain joins TRBV7-2 and TRBJ2-3, with D possibly being TRBD2 (5 bases). Germline CDR1 reads SGHTA; CDR2 reads FQGNSA. CDR3 length: 14 residues. DNA of the CDR3: TGTGCCAGCAGCCGCTCGGGGAGCACAGATACGCGGTATTTT. Translating gives CASSRSGSTDTRYF.

This clonotype was observed a handful of times. The chain carries TRBV27 and TRBJ1-1, with 9 positions matching TRBD1. With V trimmed by 5 bases and J by 5 bases, 15 bases remained unmatched. The CDR3 consists of 17 residues. Germline lookup yields CDR1 MNHEY and CDR2 SMNVEV (reference sequence). Written as DNA, the CDR3 is TGTGCCAGCAGTCCCGGGACAGGGCACCCGGTGAGAACTGAAGCTTTCTTT. This codes for CASSPGTGHPVRTEAFF.

Points on this clonotype: A much larger clonotype is one base distant, so this may be a read error. J is TRBJ2-5 and V is TRBV3-1; 7 bases are a match to TRBD2. CDR1 and CDR2 from the germline V gene are LGHDT and YNNKEL (reference sequence). The CDR3 runs to 14 residues. The chain's CDR3 is CASSYGGTQETRYF. The CDR3 coding sequence is TGTGCCAGCAGCTACGGGGGGACTCAAGAGACCCGGTACTTC.

This clonotype was detected many times. The J gene is TRBJ1-2, the V gene TRBV7-9; D possibly corresponds to TRBD1 (5 bases). Germline CDR1 and CDR2: SEHNR and FQNEAQ (reference sequence). V was shortened by 5 bases and J by 0 bases, with 13 bases between the two germline ends. The CDR3 totals 15 residues. In nucleotides, the CDR3 is TGTGCCAGCAGCCTAACAGGTTTAACTAACTATGGCTACACCTTC. It yields the protein CASSLTGLTNYGYTF.

In its sample, this clonotype was seen a few times. The chain has TRBV25-1 and TRBJ1-2, with 8 nucleotides matching TRBD1. The trim removed 2 bases at V and 4 bases at J, leaving 3 bases unmatched. The CDR3 spans 14 residues. Germline loops: CDR1 MGHDK, CDR2 SYGVNS. The CDR3: CASSEARGPYGYTF. The CDR3 DNA reads TGTGCCAGCAGTGAAGCCAGGGGGCCCTATGGCTACACCTTC.

This clonotype was detected a few times. This chain joins TRBV25-1 and TRBJ1-1, with unresolved D. The CDR3 consists of 14 residues. Trimming removed 3 bases at V and 2 bases at J, with 10 bases between. Germline CDR1 MGHDK, CDR2 SYGVNS. The CDR3 region is CASSDVAYNTEAFF. The CDR3 nucleotides are TGTGCCAGCAGTGATGTAGCTTACAACACTGAAGCTTTCTTT.

The chain is built from TRBV28 and TRBJ2-7, with D possibly being TRBD2 (5 bases). The V end was cut by 1 base, the J end by 4 bases, with 11 bases between. Germline assignment: CDR1 MDHEN and CDR2 SYDVKM. The CDR3 is 14 amino acids. The CDR3 DNA reads as TGTGCCAGCAGTTTATATCACACGGGGTACGAGCAGTACTTC. This codes for CASSLYHTGYEQYF.

This clonotype was detected a few times. This rearrangement joins TRBV7-9 to TRBJ2-3, with D possibly being TRBD1 (6 bases). Germline V gene sequence: CDR1 SEHNR, CDR2 FQNEAQ (reference sequence). This CDR3 contains 15 residues. With 6 bases removed from V and 1 base from J, the gap between germline ends came to 14 bases. CDR3 DNA sequence: TGTGCCAGCAGGGAGACAGGTTTGCGCACAGATACGCAGTATTTT. This encodes CASRETGLRTDTQYF. Based on the CDR3 plus reference TRBV7-9 and TRBJ2-3, the full variable domain is DTGVSQNPRHKITKRGQNVTFRCDPISEHNRLYWYRQTLGQGPEFLTYFQNEAQLEKSRLLSDRFSAERPKGSFSTLEIQRTEQGDSAMYLCASRETGLRTDTQYFGPGTRLTVL.

The CDR3 loop reads CASSYFPGRGIQKAFF. In DNA, the CDR3 is TGTGCCAGCAGTTACTTTCCGGGCAGGGGAATCCAGAAAGCTTTCTTT. V gene TRBV6-6 combines with J gene TRBJ1-1; a weak D match, TRBD1 (6 bases). This CDR3 has 16 residues. Germline V gene data show CDR1 as MNHNY and CDR2 as SVGAGI (reference sequence). V lost 1 base and J 9 bases, leaving 21 bases between the germline ends.

This clonotype showed up just once. V usage is TRBV9 and J usage is TRBJ1-1; D is perhaps TRBD1 (6 bases). Germline V lookup: CDR1 SGDLS, CDR2 YYNGEE. The CDR3 is 17 residues long. The V and J ends lost 2 bases and 1 base respectively, with 18 bases between them. The CDR3 DNA follows: TGTGCCAGCAGCGTGGGGGAATGGGGGGCAGAGAACACTGAAGCTTTCTTT. Translating it yields CASSVGEWGAENTEAFF. Drawing the rest from reference TRBV9 and TRBJ1-1, the complete variable domain is DSGVTQTPKHLITATGQRVTLRCSPRSGDLSVYWYQQSLDQGLQFLIQYYNGEERAKGNILERFSAQQFPDLHSELNLSSLELGDSALYFCASSVGEWGAENTEAFFGQGTRLTVV.

V is TRBV20-1 and J is TRBJ2-5; 7 nucleotides align to TRBD1. CDR3 length: 15 residues. The V gene's germline CDR1 is DFQATT and CDR2 SNEGSKA (reference sequence). Trimming removed 5 bases from V and 1 base from J; junction bases left unmatched: 10. CDR3 DNA sequence: TGCAGTGCTGGGGACAGAAGGGAATCCCAAGAGACCCAGTACTTC. It codes for CSAGDRRESQETQYF.

CDR3 DNA sequence: TGTGCCAGCAGAGAGAGGTCGGGAGAGCAGTTCTTC. Translation gives CASRERSGEQFF. The chain joins TRBV6-2 or TRBV6-3 to TRBJ2-1; a weak D match, TRBD2 (5 bases). Germline values: CDR1 MNHEY, CDR2 SVGEGT. Trimming removed 6 bases at V and 10 bases at J, with 13 bases between. The length of the CDR3 is 12 residues.

This chain uses TRBV7-2 with TRBJ2-1; D gene uncertain. V was shortened by 4 bases and J by 0 bases, with 10 bases between the two germline ends. In germline, CDR1 is SGHTA, CDR2 FQGNSA. The CDR3 is 15 amino acids. In DNA, the CDR3 is TGTGCCAGCAGCTCGGAAGACGGCTCCTACAATGAGCAGTTCTTC. This translates into CASSSEDGSYNEQFF.

V is TRBV6-5 and J is TRBJ2-1; no clear D. The V gene lost 2 bases and the J gene lost 10 bases, with 15 bases spanning the gap. CDR1 MNHEY and CDR2 SVGAGI come from the germline V gene. This CDR3 is 14 amino acids long. The CDR3 is CASSYKVRPIEQFF. The CDR3 DNA is TGTGCCAGCAGTTACAAGGTTAGGCCAATCGAGCAGTTCTTC.

Comments on this clonotype: The germline gene is not matched at one end of the junction; a read error may be the cause. This chain joins TRBV7-2 and TRBJ2-5; D is perhaps TRBD1 (5 bases). The CDR3 totals 14 residues. Germline CDR1 and CDR2: SGHTA and FQGNSA. CDR3 protein: CASSILGQKEAQYF. The CDR3, as DNA: TGTGCCAGCAGCATCCTTGGACAAAAAGAGGCCCAGTACTTC.